The 7 T cell receptor beta chains below all came from one sample that was sequenced in a study of CD8+ T cells in alopecia areata. Sequencing used cDNA as its template, made by extracting RNA and reverse transcribing it. Produced via immunoSEQ multiplex PCR; TCRdb's table is partial and in-frame only. The repertoire includes 140,000 to 150,000 clones, about three fifths of them detected once, and 6.4% sits in the top ten. This specimen was CD4+ T cells sorted from blood, taken at week 0. The receptors were sampled from a human donor with alopecia areata.

This clone was seen more than once but under ten times. V and J are TRBV29-1 and TRBJ1-1; the D is unclear. The ends were cut back, 3 bases at V and 1 base at J, with 3 bases in the middle. This CDR3 has 11 residues. Germline values: CDR1 SQVTM, CDR2 ANQGSEA. CDR3 coding DNA: TGCAGCGTTGATGGGAACACTGAAGCTTTCTTT. This gives the protein CSVDGNTEAFF.

The J gene is TRBJ2-5, the V gene TRBV29-1; TRBD2 matches 16 bases. CDR1 and CDR2 from the germline V gene are SQVTM and ANQGSEA. The CDR3 loop spans 18 amino acids. Unmatched junction bases numbered 15, after V lost 6 bases and J lost 5 bases. CDR3 in amino acids: CSVLSGTSGGAGAETQYF. The CDR3 bases are TGCAGCGTCCTCTCCGGGACTAGCGGGGGGGCCGGCGCTGAGACCCAGTACTTC.

About this clone itself: At one boundary the junction diverges from the germline segment, which might be a read error. The V and J genes are TRBV7-9 and TRBJ2-4; D possibly corresponds to TRBD1 (6 bases). This CDR3 region has 13 residues. CDR1 is SEHNR and CDR2 is FQNEAQ in the germline V gene (reference sequence). CDR3 DNA sequence: TGTGCCAGCAGCCGGGACATCTTACGCGGTTCAACGTTC. The encoded protein is CASSRDILRGSTF.

This clone was picked up a small number of times. The V gene is TRBV11-3, the J gene TRBJ2-7; TRBD2 aligns across 12 bases. The CDR3 contains 16 residues. In germline, CDR1 is SGHNT, CDR2 YENEEA. V shed 4 bases and J 3 bases; nucleotides not matched to a gene: 7. DNA of the CDR3: TGTGCCAGCAGCTCCGCCCTAGCGGGGGGGGTCTACGAGCAGTACTTC. It is translated as CASSSALAGGVYEQYF.

There are a few counts of this clone. The V gene is TRBV27, the J gene TRBJ1-1; maybe TRBD1 (6 bases). The CDR3 runs 12 residues. Trimming took 6 bases from V and 8 from J, leaving 13 bases between them. Per germline, CDR1 MNHEY and CDR2 SMNVEV (reference sequence). CDR3 amino acids: CASRAGDREAFF. The CDR3 nucleotides read TGTGCCAGCAGAGCAGGGGATAGGGAAGCTTTCTTT.

Only a few counts were recorded for this clone. This sequence joins TRBV28 and TRBJ2-2, with 9 bases matching TRBD1. Trimming at V came to 2 bases and at J to 6 bases, leaving 4 bases not matched to a gene. Germline lookup yields CDR1 MDHEN and CDR2 SYDVKM. The CDR3 totals 15 residues. Here the CDR3 reads CASSLGGQGAGELFF. DNA of the CDR3: TGTGCCAGCAGTTTAGGGGGACAGGGAGCCGGGGAGCTGTTTTTT.

This clone was counted a few times. V is TRBV5-6 and J is TRBJ1-2, with D uncertain. CDR3 length: 13 residues. The V end was cut by 0 bases, the J end by 6 bases, with 9 bases between. The germline gives CDR1 SGHDT, CDR2 YYEEEE. This CDR3 reads CASSLAGVDGYTF. As DNA, the CDR3 is TGTGCCAGCAGCTTGGCAGGAGTGGATGGCTACACCTTC.